This TCR beta chain was recorded in a study of blood T cell repertoires in COVID-19. About the research overall: Nucleic acid was either cDNA or gDNA, and it came from T cells, B-cell-depleted T cells, or PBMCs.

This CDR3 comprises 13 residues. J lost 9 bases, V lost 4 bases, and 6 bases had no gene match. The authors' processing: Estimation of nucleated cell counts was performed using reference gene primer amplification. Profiling relied on immunoSEQ multiplex PCR, and the TCRdb table lists in-frame clones only, not all of them. V and J calls and clone size follow that table, whereas D and trimming were derived from the DNA. The sample gives around 80,000 clones, around 80% of which show up once; around 13% is in the top ten. Sequencing was carried out using peripheral blood. The J gene is TRBJ2-1, the V gene TRBV12-3 or TRBV12-4; the match to TRBD2 covers 7 bases. The TCR sequence derives from a man aged 50 to 59 with COVID-19, enrolled during active disease. CDR3 coding DNA: TGTGCCAGCAGTTACACTAGCGACAGTGAGCAGTTCTTC. This gives the protein CASSYTSDSEQFF.